A selection of T cell receptor beta chains follows, all from one sample in a study of blood T cell repertoires in COVID-19. Assay: immunoSEQ multiplex PCR; the TCRdb copy retains only in-frame clones and omits some. The sample lists roughly 220,000 clones, around 91% seen once, with more than 13% in the top ten. The sample comprised PBMCs or T cells enriched from blood (not recorded which). The receptors here all came from a man younger than 45 who had been exposed to COVID-19. CDR3s include the opening cysteine and the closing phenylalanine or tryptophan. The order of the fields is J gene, clone size, D gene, V gene, CDR3 protein, CDR3 DNA. The D gene is left open where the match is weak. Size is omitted from some rows. Given values are once, few, many or a class for expanded clones.

>TRBJ1-1|-|TRBD1|TRBV18
CASSPRDRDTEAFF
TGTGCCAGCTCACCCCGGGACAGGGATACTGAAGCTTTCTTT
>TRBJ2-3|-|-|TRBV3-1/TRBV3-2
CASSQAVTSTSTDTQYF
TGTGCCAGCAGCCAAGCTGTGACATCTACCAGCACAGATACGCAGTATTTT
>TRBJ2-3|-|-|TRBV4-3
CASSSGGSTDTQYF
TGCGCCAGCAGTTCCGGGGGTAGCACAGATACGCAGTATTTT
>TRBJ2-3|once|-|TRBV7-9
CASSLRGPRDTQYF
TGTGCCAGCAGCTTAAGGGGCCCCCGGGATACGCAGTATTTT
>TRBJ1-2|once|-|TRBV7-9
CASSLNQGINGYTF
TGTGCCAGCAGCTTAAATCAGGGGATCAATGGCTACACCTTC
>TRBJ2-7|few|TRBD2|TRBV3-1/TRBV3-2
CASSRAGGTYEQYF
TGTGCCAGCAGCCGTGCGGGGGGGACCTACGAGCAGTACTTC
>TRBJ2-3|-|-|TRBV7-9
CASSLVSGGTDTQYF
TGTGCCAGCAGCTTAGTTTCCGGAGGCACAGATACGCAGTATTTT
>TRBJ1-2|-|TRBD1|TRBV4-3
CASSLNRGPDYGYTF
TGCGCCAGCAGCTTGAACAGGGGGCCTGACTATGGCTACACCTTC
>TRBJ1-4|-|TRBD1|TRBV3-1/TRBV3-2
CASSQGLTGKNEKLFF
TGTGCCAGCAGCCAAGGCCTGACAGGGAAGAATGAAAAACTGTTTTTT
>TRBJ1-2|-|-|TRBV19
CASQPRGGVDYGYTF
TGTGCCAGTCAACCCCGAGGAGGGGTCGACTATGGCTACACCTTC
>TRBJ2-5|-|-|TRBV27
CASSPPGNQETQYF
TGTGCCAGCAGTCCCCCGGGGAACCAAGAGACCCAGTACTTC
>TRBJ1-5|-|TRBD1|TRBV20-1
CSASSTGENQPQHF
TGCAGTGCTAGTTCTACAGGGGAAAATCAGCCCCAGCATTTT
>TRBJ1-5|-|-|TRBV30
CAWSVGTSVSGGNQPQHF
TGTGCCTGGAGTGTAGGGACAAGTGTCAGTGGAGGCAATCAGCCCCAGCATTTT
>TRBJ2-3|-|-|TRBV5-1
CASSLEAPSTDTQYF
TGCGCCAGCAGCTTGGAAGCCCCTAGCACAGATACGCAGTATTTT
>TRBJ1-5|-|TRBD1|TRBV6-6
CASSTRDRTNQPQHF
TGTGCCAGCAGTACTAGGGACAGAACTAATCAGCCCCAGCATTTT
>TRBJ2-3|-|TRBD1|TRBV7-6
CASSLDQQGVGTDTQYF
TGTGCCAGCAGCTTAGACCAACAGGGGGTTGGGACAGATACGCAGTATTTT
>TRBJ1-2|-|TRBD1|TRBV9
CASSPWTGLIVATF
TGTGCCAGCAGCCCCTGGACAGGGTTAATCGTCGCGACCTTC
>TRBJ2-3|-|TRBD1|TRBV7-3
CASSHKTGPYTQYF
TGTGCCAGCAGCCATAAGACAGGGCCGTATACGCAGTATTTT
>TRBJ1-1|-|-|TRBV11-2
CASSGRQPPSGLAFF
TGTGCCAGCAGCGGACGACAGCCCCCCTCGGGTTTGGCTTTCTTT
>TRBJ2-7|-|TRBD1|TRBV3-1/TRBV3-2
CASSGTEYEQYF
TGTGCCAGTTCCGGGACAGAGTACGAGCAGTACTTC
>TRBJ1-1|few|-|TRBV6-5
CASSPRDNTEAFF
TGTGCCAGCAGTCCGCGGGACAACACTGAAGCTTTCTTT
>TRBJ1-3|-|TRBD1|TRBV9
CASAEGAAGNTIYF
TGTGCCAGCGCAGAGGGGGCGGCTGGAAACACCATATATTTT
>TRBJ2-7|-|-|TRBV3-1/TRBV3-2
CASSQGQGKYEQYF
TGTGCCAGCAGCCAAGGTCAGGGGAAATACGAGCAGTACTTC
>TRBJ2-3|once|-|TRBV3-1/TRBV3-2
CASSQGTGGTDTQYF
TGTGCCAGCAGCCAGGGTACGGGGGGCACAGATACGCAGTATTTT
>TRBJ2-2|-|TRBD2|TRBV7-8
CASSPGGRNTGELFF
TGTGCCAGCAGCCCCGGCGGGAGGAACACCGGGGAGCTGTTTTTT
>TRBJ2-2|-|TRBD1|TRBV19
CASHPGRGNPANTGELFF
TGTGCCAGCCACCCGGGCAGGGGGAATCCTGCAAACACCGGGGAGCTGTTTTTT
>TRBJ1-2|-|TRBD1|TRBV7-8
CASSLPVTGGHGYTF
TGTGCCAGCAGCTTACCCGTCACAGGGGGGCATGGCTACACCTTC
>TRBJ2-3|-|TRBD2|TRBV5-1
CASSSGTSGGTDTQYF
TGCGCCAGCAGCTCAGGGACTAGCGGGGGCACAGATACGCAGTATTTT
>TRBJ2-7|-|-|TRBV7-2
CASSLGGGNSYEQYF
TGTGCCAGCAGCTTAGGTGGGGGGAACTCTTACGAGCAGTACTTC
>TRBJ1-4|-|-|TRBV7-2
CASSIRTVATNEKLFF
TGTGCCAGCAGCATCCGGACAGTTGCAACTAATGAAAAACTGTTTTTT
>TRBJ2-7|-|-|TRBV19
CASSIGDTGRNYEQYF
TGTGCCAGTAGTATAGGGGACACGGGCCGAAACTACGAGCAGTACTTC
>TRBJ1-1|-|TRBD1|TRBV6-2/TRBV6-3
CASSNRGEAFF
TGTGCCAGCAGCAACAGGGGTGAAGCTTTCTTT
>TRBJ1-2|-|-|TRBV7-9
CASSPMAGRQGSDGYTF
TGTGCCAGCAGCCCAATGGCAGGGCGTCAGGGTTCGGATGGCTACACCTTC